A single TCR beta chain is shown here with its context. The target antigen is unknown. This sample is drawn from a study of PD-L1 blockade in urothelial cancer. Overall study findings and caveats: Expansion of tumor-associated blood clones at 3 weeks was greater in durable-benefit patients.

Generated by immunoSEQ multiplex PCR, the TCRdb table keeps only in-frame clones and is missing some. The table includes tens of thousands of clones, about 86% detected once. The CDR3 has 16 residues. Germline CDR1 is SGHRS and CDR2 is YFSETQ. Between the trimmed V and J ends, which lost 7 bases and 1 base, there was a span of 21 bases. The source is a man aged 45-65 years with urothelial cancer. Material: PBMCs, obtained around atezolizumab (anti-PD-L1) treatment. The chain recombines TRBV5-1 with TRBJ2-7; D possibly corresponds to TRBD2 (7 bases). In DNA, the CDR3 is TGCGCCAGCTCGGGGGGTAGCGGAGGGGGGTCCTACGAGCAGTACTTC. Its protein product is CASSGGSGGGSYEQYF. Drawing the rest from reference TRBV5-1 and TRBJ2-7, the complete variable domain is KAGVTQTPRYLIKTRGQQVTLSCSPISGHRSVSWYQQTPGQGLQFLFEYFSETQRNKGNFPGRFSGRQFSNSRSEMNVSTLELGDSALYLCASSGGSGGGSYEQYFGPGTRLTVT.